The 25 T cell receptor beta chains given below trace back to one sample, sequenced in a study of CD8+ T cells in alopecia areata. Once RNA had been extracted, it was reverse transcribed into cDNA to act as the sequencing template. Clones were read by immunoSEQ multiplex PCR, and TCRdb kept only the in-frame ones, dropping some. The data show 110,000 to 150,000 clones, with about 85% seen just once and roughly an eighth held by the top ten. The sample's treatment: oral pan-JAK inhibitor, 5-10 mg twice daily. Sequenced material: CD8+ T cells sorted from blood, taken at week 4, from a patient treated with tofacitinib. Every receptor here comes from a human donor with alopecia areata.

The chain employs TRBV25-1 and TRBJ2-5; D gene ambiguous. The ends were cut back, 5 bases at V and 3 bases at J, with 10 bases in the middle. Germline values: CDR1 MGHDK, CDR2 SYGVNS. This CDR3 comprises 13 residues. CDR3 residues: CASSQAAKETQYF. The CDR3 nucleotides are TGTGCCAGCAGTCAGGCCGCTAAAGAGACCCAGTACTTC. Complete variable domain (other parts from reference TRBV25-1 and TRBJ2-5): EADIYQTPRYLVIGTGKKITLECSQTMGHDKMYWYQQDPGMELHLIHYSYGVNSTEKGDLSSESTVSRIRTEHFPLTLESARPSHTSQYLCASSQAAKETQYFGPGTRLLVL.

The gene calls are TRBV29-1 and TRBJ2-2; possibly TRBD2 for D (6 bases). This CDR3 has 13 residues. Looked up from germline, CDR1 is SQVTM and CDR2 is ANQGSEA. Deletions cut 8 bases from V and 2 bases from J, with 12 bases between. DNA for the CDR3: TGCAGCACCCGGGACTTTAACACCGGGGAGCTGTTTTTT. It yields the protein CSTRDFNTGELFF.

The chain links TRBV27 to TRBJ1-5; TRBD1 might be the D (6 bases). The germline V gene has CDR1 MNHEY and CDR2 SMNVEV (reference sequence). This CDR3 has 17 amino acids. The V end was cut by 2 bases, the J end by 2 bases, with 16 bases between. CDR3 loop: CASSLGGGPGGNQPQHF. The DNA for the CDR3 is TGTGCCAGCAGTTTAGGAGGGGGGCCGGGGGGCAATCAGCCCCAGCATTTT.

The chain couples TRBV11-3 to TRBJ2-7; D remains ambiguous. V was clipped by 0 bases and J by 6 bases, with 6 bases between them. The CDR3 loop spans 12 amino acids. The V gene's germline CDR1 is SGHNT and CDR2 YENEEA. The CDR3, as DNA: TGTGCCAGCAGCTTAGACGGGTTCGAGCAGTACTTC. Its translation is CASSLDGFEQYF.

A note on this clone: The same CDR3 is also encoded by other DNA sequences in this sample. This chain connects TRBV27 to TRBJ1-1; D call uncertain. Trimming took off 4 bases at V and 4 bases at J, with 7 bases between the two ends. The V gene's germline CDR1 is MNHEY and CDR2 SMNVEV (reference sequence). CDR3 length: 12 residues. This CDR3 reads CASSSGGTEAFF. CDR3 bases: TGTGCCAGCAGTTCGGGAGGCACTGAAGCTTTCTTT.

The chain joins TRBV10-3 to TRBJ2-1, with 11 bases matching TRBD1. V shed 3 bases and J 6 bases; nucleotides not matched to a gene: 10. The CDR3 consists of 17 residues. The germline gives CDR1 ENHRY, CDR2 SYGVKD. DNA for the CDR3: TGTGCCATCAGTGAACCCGGACAGGGGGCAATAAGCAATGAGCAGTTCTTC. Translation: CAISEPGQGAISNEQFF.

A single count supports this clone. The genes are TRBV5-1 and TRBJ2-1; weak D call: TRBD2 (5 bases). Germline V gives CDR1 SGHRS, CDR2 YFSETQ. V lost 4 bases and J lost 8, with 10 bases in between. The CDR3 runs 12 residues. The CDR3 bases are TGCGCCAGCAGCGGCACAGCGGATGAGCAGTTCTTC. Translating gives CASSGTADEQFF.

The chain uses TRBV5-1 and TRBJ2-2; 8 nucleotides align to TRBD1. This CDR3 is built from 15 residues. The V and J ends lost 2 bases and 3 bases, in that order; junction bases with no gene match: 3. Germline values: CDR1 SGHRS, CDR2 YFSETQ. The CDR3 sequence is CASSFGQGDTGELFF. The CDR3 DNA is TGCGCCAGCAGCTTCGGACAGGGAGACACCGGGGAGCTGTTTTTT.

CDR3 residues: CASSYSTGIRELFF. CDR3 coding DNA: TGTGCCAGCAGTTACTCGACTGGGATTAGGGAGCTGTTTTTT. The chain links TRBV6-5 to TRBJ2-2; D call uncertain. Per germline, CDR1 MNHEY and CDR2 SVGAGI. The CDR3 has 14 amino acids. Trimming pared 0 bases from V and 9 bases from J, leaving 11 bases between.

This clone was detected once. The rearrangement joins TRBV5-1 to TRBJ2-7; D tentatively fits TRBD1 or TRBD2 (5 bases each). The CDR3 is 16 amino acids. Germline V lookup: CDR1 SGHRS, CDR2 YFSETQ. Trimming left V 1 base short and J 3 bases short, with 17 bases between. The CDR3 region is CASSLSGDPTFYEQYF. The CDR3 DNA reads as TGCGCCAGCAGCTTGAGTGGGGACCCAACTTTCTACGAGCAGTACTTC.

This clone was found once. The CDR3 DNA sequence: TGTGCCAGCTCCCCCGGGGGGACCGGGGAGCTGTTTTTT. This gives the protein CASSPGGTGELFF. This rearrangement joins TRBV7-9 to TRBJ2-2, with TRBD2 identical over 7 bases. The CDR3 is 13 amino acids. Trimming removed 8 bases from V and 5 bases from J; junction bases left unmatched: 5. The V gene's germline CDR1 is SEHNR and CDR2 FQNEAQ (reference sequence).

The CDR3 nucleotides are TGTGCCAGCACTGGGGGCGGGACTGACCTTAGAGAGCAGTACTTC. Translation gives CASTGGGTDLREQYF. The gene calls are TRBV6-5 and TRBJ2-7, with D possibly called TRBD1 or TRBD2 (6 bases each). The CDR3 spans 15 residues. Germline CDR1 MNHEY, CDR2 SVGAGI. Trimming cost V 7 bases and J 7 bases, with 23 bases left between them.

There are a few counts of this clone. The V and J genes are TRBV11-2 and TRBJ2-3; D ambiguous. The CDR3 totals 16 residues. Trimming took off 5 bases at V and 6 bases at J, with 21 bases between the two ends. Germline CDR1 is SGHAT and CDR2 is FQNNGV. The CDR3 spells CASSSATARPRDTQYF. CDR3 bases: TGTGCCAGCAGCAGTGCCACTGCCAGGCCCCGGGATACGCAGTATTTT.

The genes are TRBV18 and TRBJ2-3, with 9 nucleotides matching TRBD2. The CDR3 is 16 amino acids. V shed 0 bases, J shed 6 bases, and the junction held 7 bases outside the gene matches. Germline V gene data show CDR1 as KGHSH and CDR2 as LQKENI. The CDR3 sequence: CASSPPRLAGTDTQYF. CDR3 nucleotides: TGTGCCAGCTCACCACCGCGGCTAGCGGGAACCGATACGCAGTATTTT. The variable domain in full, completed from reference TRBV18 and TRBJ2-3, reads NAGVMQNPRHLVRRRGQEARLRCSPMKGHSHVYWYRQLPEEGLKFMVYLQKENIIDESGMPKERFSAEFPKEGPSILRIQQVVRGDSAAYFCASSPPRLAGTDTQYFGPGTRLTVL.

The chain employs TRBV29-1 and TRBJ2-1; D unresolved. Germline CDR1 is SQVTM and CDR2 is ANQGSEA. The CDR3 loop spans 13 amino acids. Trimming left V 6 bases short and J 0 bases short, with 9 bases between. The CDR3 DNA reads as TGCAGCGTGGTGTACAGCTCCTACAATGAGCAGTTCTTC. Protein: CSVVYSSYNEQFF.

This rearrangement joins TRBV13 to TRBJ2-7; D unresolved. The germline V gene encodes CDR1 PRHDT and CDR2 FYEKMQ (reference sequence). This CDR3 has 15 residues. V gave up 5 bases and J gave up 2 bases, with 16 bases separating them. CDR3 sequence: CASSPHSNPPYEQYF. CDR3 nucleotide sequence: TGTGCCAGCAGCCCCCACTCCAACCCACCCTACGAGCAGTACTTC.

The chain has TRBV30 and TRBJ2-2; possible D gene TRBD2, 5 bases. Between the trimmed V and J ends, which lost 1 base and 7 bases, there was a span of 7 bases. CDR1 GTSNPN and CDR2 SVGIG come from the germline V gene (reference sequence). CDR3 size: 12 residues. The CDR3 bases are TGTGCCTGGAGTGAGACTATCGGGGAGCTGTTTTTT. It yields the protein CAWSETIGELFF.

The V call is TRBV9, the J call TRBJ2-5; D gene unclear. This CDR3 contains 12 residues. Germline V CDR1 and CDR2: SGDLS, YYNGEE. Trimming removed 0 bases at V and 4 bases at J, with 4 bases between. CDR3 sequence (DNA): TGTGCCAGCAGCGTAGGTGCAGAGACCCAGTACTTC. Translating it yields CASSVGAETQYF.

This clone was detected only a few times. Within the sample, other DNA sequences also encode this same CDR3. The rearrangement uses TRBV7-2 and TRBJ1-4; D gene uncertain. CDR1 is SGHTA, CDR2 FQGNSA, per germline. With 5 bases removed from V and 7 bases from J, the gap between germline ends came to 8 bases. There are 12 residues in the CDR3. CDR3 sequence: CASSLTGEKLFF. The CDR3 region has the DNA TGTGCCAGCAGCCTGACCGGTGAAAAACTGTTTTTT.

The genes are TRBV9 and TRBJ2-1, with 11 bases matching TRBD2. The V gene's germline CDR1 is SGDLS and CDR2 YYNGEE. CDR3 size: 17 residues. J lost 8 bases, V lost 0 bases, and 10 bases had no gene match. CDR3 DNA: TGTGCCAGCAGCGTAGTAGATAGCGGGAGGGCCAAGGATGAGCAGTTCTTC. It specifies CASSVVDSGRAKDEQFF.

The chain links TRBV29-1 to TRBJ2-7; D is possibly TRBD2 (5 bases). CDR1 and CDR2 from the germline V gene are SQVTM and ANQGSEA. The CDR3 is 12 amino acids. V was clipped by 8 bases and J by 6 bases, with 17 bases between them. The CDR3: CSSRAEDREQYF. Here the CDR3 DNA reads TGCAGCTCCCGGGCGGAGGATCGCGAGCAGTACTTC.

The CDR3 spells CASSFAGEQYF. CDR3 bases: TGTGCCAGCAGTTTTGCAGGCGAGCAGTACTTC. J is TRBJ2-7 and V is TRBV28, with no clear D. The germline gives CDR1 MDHEN, CDR2 SYDVKM. The V gene lost 3 bases and the J gene lost 6 bases, with 6 bases spanning the gap. The CDR3 length is 11 residues.

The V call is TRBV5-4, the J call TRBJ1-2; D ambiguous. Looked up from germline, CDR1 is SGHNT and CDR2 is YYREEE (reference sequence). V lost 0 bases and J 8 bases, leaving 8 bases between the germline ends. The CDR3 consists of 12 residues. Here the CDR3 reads CASSLAEGGYTF. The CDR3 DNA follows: TGTGCCAGCAGCTTGGCTGAAGGGGGCTACACCTTC.

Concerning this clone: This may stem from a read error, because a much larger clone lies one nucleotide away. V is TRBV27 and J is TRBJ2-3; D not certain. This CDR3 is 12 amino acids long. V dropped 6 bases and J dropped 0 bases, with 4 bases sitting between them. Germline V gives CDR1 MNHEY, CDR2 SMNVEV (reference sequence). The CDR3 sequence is CASRGSTDTQYF. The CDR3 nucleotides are TGTGCCAGCAGGGGAAGCACAGATACGCAGTATTTT.

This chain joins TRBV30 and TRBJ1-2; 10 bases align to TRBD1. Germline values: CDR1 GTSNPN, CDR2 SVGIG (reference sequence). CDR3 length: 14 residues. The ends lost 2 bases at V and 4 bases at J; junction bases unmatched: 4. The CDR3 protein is CAWSPRTGGYGYTF. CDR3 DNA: TGTGCCTGGAGTCCCAGGACAGGGGGCTATGGCTACACCTTC.